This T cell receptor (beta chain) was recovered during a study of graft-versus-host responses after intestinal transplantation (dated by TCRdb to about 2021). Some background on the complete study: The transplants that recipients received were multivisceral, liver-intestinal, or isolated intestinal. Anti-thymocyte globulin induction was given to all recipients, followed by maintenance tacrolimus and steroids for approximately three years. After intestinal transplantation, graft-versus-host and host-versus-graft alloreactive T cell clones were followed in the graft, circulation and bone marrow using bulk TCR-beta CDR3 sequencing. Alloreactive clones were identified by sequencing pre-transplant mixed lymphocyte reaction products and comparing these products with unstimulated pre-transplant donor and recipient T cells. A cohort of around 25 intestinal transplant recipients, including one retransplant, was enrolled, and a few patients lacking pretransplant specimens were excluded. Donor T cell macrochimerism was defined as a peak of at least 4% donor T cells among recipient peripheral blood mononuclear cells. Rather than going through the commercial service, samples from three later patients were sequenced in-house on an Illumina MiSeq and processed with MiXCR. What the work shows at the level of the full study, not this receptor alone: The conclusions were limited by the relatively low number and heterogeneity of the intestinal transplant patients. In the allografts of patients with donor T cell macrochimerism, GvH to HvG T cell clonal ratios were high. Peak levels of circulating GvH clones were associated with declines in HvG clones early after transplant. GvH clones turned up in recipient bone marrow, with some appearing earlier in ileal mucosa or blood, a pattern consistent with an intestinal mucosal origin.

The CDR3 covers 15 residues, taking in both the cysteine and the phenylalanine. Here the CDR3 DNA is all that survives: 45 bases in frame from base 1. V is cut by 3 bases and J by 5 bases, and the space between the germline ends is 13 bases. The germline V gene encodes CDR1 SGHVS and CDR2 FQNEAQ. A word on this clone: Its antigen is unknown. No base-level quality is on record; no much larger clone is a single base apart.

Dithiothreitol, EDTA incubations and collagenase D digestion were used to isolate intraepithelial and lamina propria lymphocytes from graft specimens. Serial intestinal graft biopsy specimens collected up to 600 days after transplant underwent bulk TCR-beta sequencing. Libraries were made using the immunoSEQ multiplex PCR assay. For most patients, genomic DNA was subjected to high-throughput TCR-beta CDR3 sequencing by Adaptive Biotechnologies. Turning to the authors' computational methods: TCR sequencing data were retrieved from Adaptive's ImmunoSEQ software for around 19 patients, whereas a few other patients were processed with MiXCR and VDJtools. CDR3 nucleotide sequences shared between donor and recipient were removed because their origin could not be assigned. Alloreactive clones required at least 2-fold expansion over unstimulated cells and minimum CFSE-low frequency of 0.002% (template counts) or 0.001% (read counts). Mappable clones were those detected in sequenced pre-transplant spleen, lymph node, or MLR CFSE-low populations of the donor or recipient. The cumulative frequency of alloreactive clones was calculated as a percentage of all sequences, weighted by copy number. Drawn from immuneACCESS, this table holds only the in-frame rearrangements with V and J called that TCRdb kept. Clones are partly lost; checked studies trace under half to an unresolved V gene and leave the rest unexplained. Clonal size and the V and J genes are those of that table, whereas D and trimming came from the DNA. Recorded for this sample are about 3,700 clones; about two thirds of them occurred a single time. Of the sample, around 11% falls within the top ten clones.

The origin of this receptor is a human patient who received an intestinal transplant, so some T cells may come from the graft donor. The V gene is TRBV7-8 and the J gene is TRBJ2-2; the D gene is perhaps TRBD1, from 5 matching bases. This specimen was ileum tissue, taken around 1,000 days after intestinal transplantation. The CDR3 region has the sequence CASSFWGQGTGELFF. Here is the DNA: TGTGCCAGCAGCTTCTGGGGTCAGGGAACCGGGGAGCTGTTTTTT.